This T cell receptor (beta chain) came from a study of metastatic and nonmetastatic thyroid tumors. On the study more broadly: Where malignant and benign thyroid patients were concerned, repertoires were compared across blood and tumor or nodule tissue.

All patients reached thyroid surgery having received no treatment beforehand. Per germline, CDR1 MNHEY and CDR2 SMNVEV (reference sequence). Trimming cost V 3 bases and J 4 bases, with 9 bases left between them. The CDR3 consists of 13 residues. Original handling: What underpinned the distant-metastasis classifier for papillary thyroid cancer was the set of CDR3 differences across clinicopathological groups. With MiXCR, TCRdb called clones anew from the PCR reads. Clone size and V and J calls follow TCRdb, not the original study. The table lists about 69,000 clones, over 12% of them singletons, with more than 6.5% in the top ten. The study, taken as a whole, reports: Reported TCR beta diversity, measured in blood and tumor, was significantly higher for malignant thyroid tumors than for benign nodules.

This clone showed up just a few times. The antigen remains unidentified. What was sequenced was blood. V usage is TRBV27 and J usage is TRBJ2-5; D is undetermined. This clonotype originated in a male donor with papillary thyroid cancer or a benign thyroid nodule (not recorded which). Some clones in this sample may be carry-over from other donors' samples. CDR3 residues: CASSLIGVETQYF. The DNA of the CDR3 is TGTGCCAGCAGTTTGATAGGTGTAGAGACCCAGTACTTC.